These T cell receptor beta chains were read from a single sample in a study of T cells in Graves' hyperthyroidism and ophthalmopathy. MiXCR was run by TCRdb on the multiplex PCR reads, yielding one entry per CDR3 protein. This sample has under 450,000 distinct CDR3 sequences; about 13% occur once, and the top ten carry under 25%. The sequenced material came from blood. Receptors were obtained from a man younger than 45 with Graves' hyperthyroidism that later progressed to Graves' ophthalmopathy. CDR3s include the opening cysteine and the closing phenylalanine or tryptophan. Fields, in order: J gene, V gene, clone size, D gene, CDR3 protein, CDR3 DNA. A D gene is named only where the DNA matches it firmly. Some rows have no size entry. The others give once, few or many, or a class for an expanded clone.

TRBJ1-5 | TRBV2 | - | TRBD1 | CASLSRQGASQPQHF | TGTGCCAGCTTATCGAGACAGGGGGCATCTCAGCCCCAGCATTTT
TRBJ2-3 | TRBV7-9 | many | - | CASSPMGMASTDTQYF | TGTGCCAGCAGCCCCATGGGCATGGCTAGCACAGATACGCAGTATTTT
TRBJ1-2 | TRBV2 | few | TRBD1 | CASSTGALYGYTF | TGTGCCAGCAGTACAGGGGCCCTCTATGGCTACACCTTC
TRBJ1-2 | TRBV25-1 | - | - | CASSDWWERGYTF | TGTGCCAGCAGTGATTGGTGGGAACGCGGCTACACCTTC
TRBJ1-2 | TRBV7-9 | many | - | CASSKSGGRYGYTF | TGTGCCAGCAGCAAATCGGGGGGTCGGTATGGCTACACCTTC
TRBJ2-7 | TRBV6-4 | - | TRBD1 | CASRDRPNHEQYF | TGTGCCAGCAGGGACAGGCCGAACCACGAGCAGTACTTC
TRBJ1-2 | TRBV25-1 | - | - | CASSPGTHRPQGYTF | TGTGCCAGCAGCCCCGGGACACACCGCCCCCAGGGCTACACCTTC
TRBJ2-3 | TRBV6-1 | many | - | CASGVGSGDTQYF | TGTGCCTCCGGGGTAGGGTCGGGCGATACGCAGTATTTT
TRBJ2-7 | TRBV18 | many | TRBD1 | CASSSGTGILEQYF | TGTGCCAGCTCTTCCGGGACAGGGATTCTCGAGCAGTACTTC
TRBJ1-3 | TRBV28 | few | - | CASSPFSHRVYGNTIYF | TGTGCCAGCAGTCCTTTCTCGCACAGGGTTTATGGAAACACCATATATTTT
TRBJ2-7 | TRBV6-1 | many | TRBD1 | CASSLDRGSRYEQYF | TGTGCCAGCAGTCTGGACAGGGGGTCGCGCTACGAGCAGTACTTC
TRBJ2-1 | TRBV7-7 | few | TRBD2 | CASSLSGGDNEQFF | TGTGCTAGCAGTCTAAGCGGGGGCGACAATGAGCAGTTCTTC
TRBJ2-1 | TRBV30 | - | - | CAWSVGEGRDEQFF | TGTGCCTGGAGTGTAGGGGAAGGGCGCGATGAGCAGTTCTTC
TRBJ2-2 | TRBV28 | many | - | CASRLSTGELFF | TGTGCCAGCAGGTTGAGCACCGGGGAGCTGTTTTTT
TRBJ1-1 | TRBV11-2 | many | TRBD1 | CASSLRGTANTEAFF | TGTGCCAGCAGCTTAAGGGGGACAGCGAACACTGAAGCTTTCTTT
TRBJ2-2 | TRBV7-6 | - | TRBD2 | CASSLTAGGPPATGELFF | TGTGCCAGCAGCTTAACGGCGGGGGGCCCGCCGGCCACCGGGGAGCTGTTTTTT
TRBJ1-2 | TRBV15 | - | TRBD1 | CATSRDLEGALNYGHTF | TGTGCTACCAGCAGAGATCTAGAGGGGGCCTTAAACTATGGCCACACCTTC
TRBJ1-1 | TRBV25-1 | few | - | CASTGSIAAMNTEAFF | TGTGCCAGCACCGGAAGTATTGCAGCCATGAACACTGAAGCTTTCTTT
TRBJ2-5 | TRBV20-1 | - | TRBD2 | CSVMLAGAQETQYF | TGCAGTGTTATGTTAGCGGGGGCGCAAGAGACCCAGTACTTC
TRBJ2-2 | TRBV2 | - | - | CASDRDGGTGELFF | TGTGCCAGCGACAGGGACGGGGGAACCGGGGAGCTGTTTTTT
TRBJ2-7 | TRBV9 | many | - | CASSVGAGTSYEQYF | TGTGCCAGCAGCGTAGGAGCAGGGACCTCCTACGAGCAGTACTTC
TRBJ2-5 | TRBV28 | many | - | CASSKLGGGETQYF | TGTGCCAGCAGCAAACTAGGGGGTGGGGAGACCCAGTACTTC
TRBJ2-7 | TRBV5-1 | many | TRBD1 | CASSLWTGTSYEQYF | TGCGCCAGCAGCTTGTGGACAGGGACCTCCTACGAGCAGTACTTC
TRBJ2-7 | TRBV27 | many | TRBD2 | CASGEGPTYEQYF | TGTGCCAGTGGGGAGGGGCCCACCTACGAGCAGTACTTC
TRBJ1-2 | TRBV29-1 | - | - | CSVPTSNYGYTF | TGCAGCGTCCCCACGAGTAACTATGGCTACACCTTC
TRBJ2-1 | TRBV6-1 | many | TRBD1 | CASSTRTGWDEQFF | TGTGCCAGCAGTACAAGGACAGGATGGGATGAGCAGTTCTTC
TRBJ1-2 | TRBV9 | - | - | CASSVGDSNYGYTF | TGTGCCAGCAGCGTGGGGGACTCTAACTATGGCTACACCTTC
TRBJ2-7 | TRBV20-1 | many | TRBD1 | CSARDIGDSPYEQYF | TGCAGTGCTAGAGACATAGGGGACAGCCCCTACGAGCAGTACTTC
TRBJ2-7 | TRBV20-1 | many | - | CSARVGSSYEQYF | TGCAGTGCTAGAGTCGGCAGCTCCTACGAGCAGTACTTC
TRBJ1-4 | TRBV5-1 | - | - | CASSLQQATNEKLFF | TGCGCCAGCAGCTTACAGCAGGCAACTAATGAAAAACTGTTTTTT
TRBJ1-2 | TRBV20-1 | - | - | CSANPGNGYTF | TGCAGTGCTAACCCCGGGAATGGCTACACCTTC
TRBJ2-3 | TRBV5-1 | few | TRBD2 | CASSLDLAGGGDTQYF | TGCGCCAGCAGCTTGGATCTAGCGGGGGGCGGGGATACGCAGTATTTT
TRBJ2-3 | TRBV9 | - | - | CASSVGHVGADTQYF | TGTGCCAGCAGCGTAGGACACGTGGGGGCAGATACGCAGTATTTT
TRBJ1-1 | TRBV3-1 | many | - | CASSQELGIGAFF | TGTGCCAGCAGCCAAGAATTGGGGATCGGAGCTTTCTTT
TRBJ2-3 | TRBV2 | many | - | CATPADSGVDTQYF | TGTGCCACTCCCGCCGACAGTGGTGTGGATACGCAGTATTTT
TRBJ2-5 | TRBV12-3/TRBV12-4 | many | TRBD2 | CASSFPGSGGVQETQYF | TGTGCCAGCAGTTTCCCGGGTAGCGGGGGAGTCCAAGAGACCCAGTACTTC
TRBJ1-4 | TRBV2 | many | - | CASRQVEEKLFF | TGTGCCAGCAGGCAGGTAGAAGAAAAACTGTTTTTT
TRBJ2-1 | TRBV19 | few | - | CASSELGQGLRNEQFF | TGTGCCAGTAGCGAACTGGGGCAGGGCTTAAGGAATGAGCAGTTCTTC
TRBJ1-1 | TRBV10-1 | - | - | CASSGGLDPREGEAFF | TGCGCCAGCAGTGGGGGGCTTGATCCCCGTGAGGGTGAAGCTTTCTTT
TRBJ2-2 | TRBV12-3/TRBV12-4 | many | TRBD1 | CASRFQGQGVGELFF | TGTGCCAGCAGGTTCCAGGGACAGGGCGTCGGGGAGCTGTTTTTT
TRBJ2-7 | TRBV15 | - | - | CATSGQVFREQYF | TGTGCCACCAGCGGTCAGGTGTTTCGGGAGCAGTACTTC
TRBJ1-2 | TRBV28 | many | - | CASSSDGYGYTF | TGTGCCAGCAGTTCCGACGGATATGGCTACACCTTC
TRBJ1-1 | TRBV25-1 | many | - | CASSEWLAWRPTNTEAFF | TGTGCCAGCAGTGAATGGTTGGCCTGGAGACCCACGAACACTGAAGCTTTCTTT
TRBJ1-1 | TRBV28 | many | - | CASTYPRQGAFF | TGTGCCAGCACTTACCCACGGCAAGGAGCTTTCTTT
TRBJ2-2 | TRBV11-3 | many | - | CASSSFEGRNTGELFF | TGTGCCAGCAGCTCCTTCGAAGGCAGGAACACCGGGGAGCTGTTTTTT
TRBJ1-4 | TRBV12-3/TRBV12-4 | - | - | CASSGRGRNEKLFF | TGTGCCAGCAGTGGGCGGGGGAGGAATGAAAAACTGTTTTTT
TRBJ1-1 | TRBV15 | - | - | CATSREFWADRTLNTEAFF | TGTGCCACCAGCAGAGAATTTTGGGCTGACAGGACCTTGAACACTGAAGCTTTCTTT
TRBJ1-5 | TRBV5-8 | few | - | CASSRDTYQPQHF | TGTGCCAGCAGCCGTGACACTTATCAGCCCCAGCATTTT
TRBJ2-7 | TRBV28 | - | - | CASSQFYEQYF | TGTGCCAGCAGTCAGTTCTACGAGCAGTACTTC
TRBJ1-2 | TRBV7-9 | - | - | CASSPGGYAF | TGTGCCAGCTCCCCGGGGGGCTACGCCTTC
TRBJ2-1 | TRBV7-2 | many | - | CASNSFGEQFF | TGTGCCAGCAACTCGTTTGGGGAGCAGTTCTTC
TRBJ1-1 | TRBV7-8 | many | TRBD1 | CASSSPAGGGFTEAFF | TGTGCCAGCAGCTCCCCCGCAGGGGGCGGGTTCACTGAAGCTTTCTTT